These 8 T cell receptor beta chains were all obtained from the same sample, sequenced in a study of CD8+CD57+ T cells in acquired aplastic anemia. Genomic DNA was employed as the template in profiling TCR beta VDJ and CDR3. TCRdb reanalysed the reads using MiXCR and keeps one entry per CDR3 protein. The data hold 60,000 or so distinct CDR3 sequences, with about 54% observed a single time. Specimen: sorted CD4+, CD8+, or CD8+CD57+ T cells (not recorded which) from PBMCs. These receptor sequences come from a human donor in good health, serving as a control.

The V and J genes are TRBV7-8 and TRBJ2-7; D remains ambiguous. Germline V CDR1 and CDR2: SGHVS, FQNEAQ. V gave up 5 bases and J gave up 0 bases, with 11 bases separating them. CDR3 length: 14 amino acids. CDR3 nucleotides: TGTGCCAGCAGCCCCTACAAGAGCTCCTACGAGCAGTACTTC. Amino acid sequence: CASSPYKSSYEQYF.

V and J are TRBV15 and TRBJ2-7; D unclear. The V and J ends lost 5 bases and 0 bases respectively, with 11 bases between them. The CDR3 sequence is 14 residues long. Germline-derived CDR1 and CDR2 are LNHNV and YYDKDF (reference sequence). The CDR3, as DNA: TGTGCCACCAGCGGTACCTATAGCTCCTACGAGCAGTACTTC. It encodes CATSGTYSSYEQYF.

The chain recombines TRBV10-3 with TRBJ1-2; no reliable D call. Trimming left V 6 bases short and J 2 bases short, with 7 bases between. Germline assignment: CDR1 ENHRY and CDR2 SYGVKD. This CDR3 contains 12 residues. The CDR3, as DNA: TGTGCCATCAGAAAGGACAACTATGGCTACACCTTC. This gives the protein CAIRKDNYGYTF.

This clonotype was seen a few times. The chain employs TRBV7-9 and TRBJ2-5; D ambiguous. Between the trimmed V and J ends, which lost 5 bases and 5 bases, there was a span of 9 bases. The CDR3 has 12 residues. Germline CDR1 and CDR2: SEHNR and FQNEAQ (reference sequence). CDR3 in amino acids: CASSGESETQYF. The CDR3 coding sequence is TGTGCCAGCAGCGGCGAAAGCGAGACCCAGTACTTC. Full variable domain (outside the CDR3, taken from reference TRBV7-9 and TRBJ2-5): DTGVSQNPRHKITKRGQNVTFRCDPISEHNRLYWYRQTLGQGPEFLTYFQNEAQLEKSRLLSDRFSAERPKGSFSTLEIQRTEQGDSAMYLCASSGESETQYFGPGTRLLVL.

This clonotype occurred once. The V and J genes are TRBV7-9 and TRBJ1-2, with D tentatively TRBD1 (5 bases). V was cut by 3 bases and J by 2 bases, with 10 bases left in between. The CDR3 consists of 14 residues. CDR1 and CDR2 (germline): SEHNR, FQNEAQ (reference sequence). The CDR3 protein is CASSFVGGNYGYTF. The CDR3 DNA reads TGTGCCAGCAGCTTCGTGGGGGGGAACTATGGCTACACCTTC.

This clonotype was picked up a small number of times. The J gene is TRBJ1-4, the V gene TRBV28, with 10 bases lining up with TRBD1. The CDR3 totals 16 residues. The V and J ends lost 2 bases and 10 bases, in that order; junction bases with no gene match: 10. Germline CDR1 reads MDHEN; CDR2 reads SYDVKM. The CDR3 DNA follows: TGTGCCAGCAGTTTACCTCGGGACAGGGGATGGGGAAAACTGTTTTTT. Its translation is CASSLPRDRGWGKLFF.

This clonotype has only a few counts. Given the absence of the conserved phenylalanine or tryptophan at the CDR3 end, a read error is likely. The DNA is left out, because the CDR3 cannot be placed on it with certainty; the CDR3 is given as TCRdb lists it. J is TRBJ1-2 and V is TRBV9. The CDR3 is 12 residues long, counting both termini. Per germline, CDR1 SGDLS and CDR2 YYNGEE. CDR3 sequence reads: CASSVGSYGYTS.

This clonotype showed up many times. This chain links TRBV6-1 with TRBJ1-3; 8 nucleotides match TRBD1. Trimming removed 5 bases from V and 2 bases from J; junction bases left unmatched: 5. The CDR3 extends over 15 amino acids. Per germline, CDR1 MNHNS and CDR2 SASEGT. The chain's CDR3 is CASSILQGAGNTIYF. CDR3 DNA: TGTGCCAGCAGTATACTACAGGGGGCTGGAAACACCATATATTTT.